Given below is one TCR beta chain in context. This specimen comes from a study of blood T cell repertoires in COVID-19. Study-wide context: Some COVID-19 samples were acute and others convalescent; all came from the United States, Italy and Spain. PBMCs, B-cell-depleted T cells, or T cells provided the cDNA or gDNA that made up the material.

Trimming took off 1 base at V and 0 bases at J, with 12 bases between the two ends. CDR1 is LGHDT and CDR2 is YNNKEL in the germline V gene (reference sequence). This CDR3 spans 17 amino acids. In the study's own analysis: Reference gene primers were amplified, and this amplification served to estimate nucleated cell counts. Measured with immunoSEQ multiplex PCR; TCRdb has only the in-frame clones, and not every one. V and J calls and clone size come straight from that table; D and trimming were deduced from the DNA. In the table there are about 45,000 clones, roughly 73% of which are singletons. The sample was peripheral blood. J is TRBJ2-2 and V is TRBV3-1 (or the pseudogene TRBV3-2); D may be TRBD2 (5 bases). This sequence originates from a woman in her 70s with acute or convalescent COVID-19. CDR3 bases: TGTGCCAGCAGCCAAGCGCCGACTATTTCGAACACCGGGGAGCTGTTTTTT. This gives the protein CASSQAPTISNTGELFF.